This TCR beta chain comes out of a study of blood T cell repertoires in COVID-19. As for the study in general: The origin of the acute and convalescent COVID-19 samples was the United States, Italy and Spain. The analysed material was cDNA or gDNA that came from T cells, B-cell-depleted T cells, or PBMCs.

The V and J ends lost 3 bases and 0 bases, in that order; junction bases with no gene match: 4. The CDR3 spans 15 residues. Germline V gene sequence: CDR1 SGHNT, CDR2 YYREEE (reference sequence). Authors' data handling: Cell counts per sample came from amplifying reference gene primers. This table comes from immunoSEQ multiplex PCR, and its TCRdb copy is limited to in-frame clones, with some not included. V, J and clone size are taken as reported in that table, and D and trimming were inferred from the DNA itself. The sample contains 80,000 to 130,000 clones, roughly 87% of which appear only once. Sequences were obtained from peripheral blood. J is TRBJ2-3 and V is TRBV5-4, with 7 positions matching TRBD1. The clonotype comes from a woman aged 55-69 years with acute or convalescent COVID-19. The CDR3: CASSSGTASTDTQYF. The CDR3 DNA follows: TGTGCCAGCAGCTCTGGGACAGCTAGCACAGATACGCAGTATTTT.